The TCR beta chain under discussion was sequenced for a study of T-cell memory formation after mild COVID-19. Looking at the study overall: Each donor largely had its own TCR clusters.

Germline CDR1 SGHRS, CDR2 YFSETQ. CDR3 length: 14 amino acids. Trimming stripped 0 bases from V and 6 bases from J, with 7 bases between. In this sample, this clonotype turned up a few times. Constant-segment primers and 5'RACE yielded cDNA libraries for TCR alpha and TCR beta, each carrying sample barcodes and UMIs. TCRdb re-called the 5' RACE reads with MiXCR, one entry per CDR3 protein. The table lists about 440,000 distinct CDR3 sequences, 15% to 25% of them singletons. This clonotype originated in an adult woman who had mild COVID-19 (a few samples of this study predate the infection). Cell type and time point are not known. Sequenced: PBMCs or a T cell subset sorted from them (not recorded which). The chain is built from TRBV5-1 and TRBJ1-6; the D is unclear. The CDR3 protein is CASSLGGFNSPLHF. The DNA for the CDR3 is TGCGCCAGCAGCTTGGGCGGTTTTAATTCACCCCTCCACTTT.